A single T cell receptor (beta chain) is shown here with its context. The length of the CDR3 is 11 residues. CDR1 is MNHEY, CDR2 SVGEGT, per germline. Deletions cut 2 bases from V and 9 bases from J, with 5 bases between. The data belong to a study of T cells after yellow fever vaccination. Via MiXCR, TCRdb re-called the 5' RACE reads, giving one row per CDR3 protein. The repertoire holds approximately 130,000 distinct CDR3 sequences, with nearly 15% as singletons. This clonotype was sampled from a man aged 18 to 30 who received the YFV17D yellow fever vaccine. The specimen comprised CD8+ T cells sorted from PBMCs, sampled 5 days after the yellow fever booster vaccination. The chain links TRBV6-2 or TRBV6-3 to TRBJ1-5; D is uncertain. CDR3 DNA sequence: TGTGCCAGCAGTTACAACGGGCCCCAGCATTTT. This encodes CASSYNGPQHF.